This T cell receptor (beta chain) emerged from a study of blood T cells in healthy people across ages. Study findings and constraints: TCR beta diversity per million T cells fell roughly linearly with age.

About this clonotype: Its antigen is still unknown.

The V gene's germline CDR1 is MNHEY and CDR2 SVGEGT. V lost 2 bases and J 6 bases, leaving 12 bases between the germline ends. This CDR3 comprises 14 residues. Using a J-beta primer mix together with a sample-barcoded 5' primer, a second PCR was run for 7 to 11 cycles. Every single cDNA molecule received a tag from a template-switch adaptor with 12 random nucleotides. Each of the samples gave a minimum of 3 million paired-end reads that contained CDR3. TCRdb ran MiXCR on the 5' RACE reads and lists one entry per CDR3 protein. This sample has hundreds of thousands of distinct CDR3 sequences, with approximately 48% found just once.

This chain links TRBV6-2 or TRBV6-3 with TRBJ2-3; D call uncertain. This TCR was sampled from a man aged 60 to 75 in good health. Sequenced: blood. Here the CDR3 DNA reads TGTGCCAGCAGTTACGCGGTCCCAGCGGATACGCAGTATTTT. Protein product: CASSYAVPADTQYF.